This TCR beta chain was identified during a study of somatic mutations in cytotoxic T cells in rheumatoid arthritis. Study context: Patient blood, which was peripheral blood collected as 30 ml EDTA, was drawn right after diagnosis and before any treatment started. At nearly 100% purity, some V beta antibody-stained T-cell populations were flow-sorted, and these included V beta1+ cells that were sequenced for TCRB.

General observations from the study: The slight TRBV07 underrepresentation in rheumatoid arthritis patients received no adjustment for multiple comparisons.

Note on this clone: What it recognizes is unknown.

The CDR3 consists of 11 residues. Deletions cut 3 bases from V and 5 bases from J, with 7 bases between. Germline CDR1 and CDR2: SQVTM and ANQGSEA. Only in-frame clones appear in the TCRdb table, and some are missing; sequencing was by immunoSEQ multiplex PCR. Found here are almost 7,500 clones, about 80% of them singletons; the top ten hold 15% to 20%. This receptor was obtained from an adult with rheumatoid arthritis. Sequencing was performed on CD8+ T cells sorted from blood. J is TRBJ1-2 and V is TRBV29-1; no clear D. In DNA, the CDR3 is TGCAGCGTTGATTCCCTATATGGCTACACCTTC. Its protein is CSVDSLYGYTF.